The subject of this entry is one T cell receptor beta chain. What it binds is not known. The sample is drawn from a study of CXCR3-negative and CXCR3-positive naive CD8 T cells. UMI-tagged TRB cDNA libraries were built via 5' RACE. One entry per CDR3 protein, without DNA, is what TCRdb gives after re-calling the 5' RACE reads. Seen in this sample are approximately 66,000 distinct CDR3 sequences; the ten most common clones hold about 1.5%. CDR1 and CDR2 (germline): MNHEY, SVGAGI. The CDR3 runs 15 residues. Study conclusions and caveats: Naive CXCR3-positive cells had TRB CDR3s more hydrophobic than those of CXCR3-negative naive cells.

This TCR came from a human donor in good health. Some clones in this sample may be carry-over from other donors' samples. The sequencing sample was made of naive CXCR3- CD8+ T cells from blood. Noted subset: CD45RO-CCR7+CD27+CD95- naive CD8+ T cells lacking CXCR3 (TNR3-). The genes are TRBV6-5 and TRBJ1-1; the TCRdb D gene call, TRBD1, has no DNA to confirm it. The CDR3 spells CASSYSWSGFTEAFF.